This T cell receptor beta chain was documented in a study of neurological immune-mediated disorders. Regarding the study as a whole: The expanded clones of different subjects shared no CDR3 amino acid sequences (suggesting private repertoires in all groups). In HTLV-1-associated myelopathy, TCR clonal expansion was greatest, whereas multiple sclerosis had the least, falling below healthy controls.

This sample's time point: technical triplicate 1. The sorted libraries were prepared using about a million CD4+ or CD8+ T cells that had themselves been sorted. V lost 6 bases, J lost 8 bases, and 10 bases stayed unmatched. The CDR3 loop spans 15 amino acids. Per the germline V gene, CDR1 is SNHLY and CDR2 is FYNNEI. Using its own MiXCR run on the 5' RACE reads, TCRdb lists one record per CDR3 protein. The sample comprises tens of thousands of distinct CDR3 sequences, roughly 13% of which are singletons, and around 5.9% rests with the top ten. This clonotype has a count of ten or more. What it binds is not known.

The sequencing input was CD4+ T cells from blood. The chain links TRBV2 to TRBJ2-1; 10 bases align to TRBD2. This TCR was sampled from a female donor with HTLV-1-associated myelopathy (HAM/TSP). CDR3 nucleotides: TGTGCCAGCAGCCTGGGGCTAGCGGGGGCCGATGAGCAGTTCTTC. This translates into CASSLGLAGADEQFF. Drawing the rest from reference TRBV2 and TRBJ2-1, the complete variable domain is EPEVTQTPSHQVTQMGQEVILRCVPISNHLYFYWYRQILGQKVEFLVSFYNNEISEKSEIFDDQFSVERPDGSNFTLKIRSTKLEDSAMYFCASSLGLAGADEQFFGPGTRLTVL.